This T cell receptor beta chain was profiled in a study of blood T cell repertoires in COVID-19. Background on the study: The United States, Italy and Spain supplied acute and convalescent COVID-19 samples.

Germline-derived CDR1 and CDR2 are MGHRA and YSYEKL. The V gene end was trimmed by 1 base and the J gene end by 0 bases; junction bases not matched to a gene: 4. The CDR3 runs 16 residues. Authors' data handling: It was from reference gene primer amplification that nucleated cell counts were estimated. This table comes from immunoSEQ multiplex PCR, and its TCRdb copy is limited to in-frame clones, with some not included. V and J calls plus clone size are reproduced from that table; the DNA served to infer D and trimming. The sample yields roughly 160,000 clones, around nine tenths seen once. Patients of the Seattle cohort, enrolled during active infection, were followed longitudinally.

This clonotype was sampled from a woman older than 75 with COVID-19, enrolled during active disease. The material sequenced was peripheral blood. This chain links TRBV4-1 with TRBJ2-7; 9 nucleotides align to TRBD1. CDR3 sequence: CASSQGWTGDSYEQYF. DNA for the CDR3: TGCGCCAGCAGCCAAGGGTGGACAGGGGACTCCTACGAGCAGTACTTC.